The 23 T cell receptor beta chains in this list originate from one sample, sequenced in a study of T cell repertoires in cytomegalovirus infection. TCRdb re-called the reads with MiXCR, one entry per CDR3 protein. Here the sample spans 150,000 to 200,000 distinct CDR3 sequences, roughly 9% being singletons. The sequencing sample was made of PBMCs. The receptor set was obtained from a human donor in good health (CMV status not recorded). Some clones in this sample may be carry-over from other donors' samples.

V is TRBV29-1 and J is TRBJ2-3; no clear D. The CDR3 length is 17 residues. The germline gives CDR1 SQVTM, CDR2 ANQGSEA. Trimming removed 5 bases from V and 1 base from J, with 22 bases in between. The CDR3 DNA sequence: TGCAGCGTTCTTGGCAGCCCTTCAGACTCTGGCACAGATACGCAGTATTTT. This encodes CSVLGSPSDSGTDTQYF.

This clonotype ranks as medium-sized. V usage is TRBV11-2 and J usage is TRBJ2-7; D ambiguous. Trimming cost V 5 bases and J 0 bases, with 14 bases left between them. Germline CDR1 reads SGHAT; CDR2 reads FQNNGV. The CDR3 contains 15 residues. The DNA of the CDR3 is TGTGCCAGCAGCCAACGACCTACGAGCTCCTACGAGCAGTACTTC. Residues: CASSQRPTSSYEQYF.

In DNA form, the CDR3 reads TGCAGTGCTAGACCCGGGACAGGGGCTTCTGAAGCTTTCTTT. It specifies CSARPGTGASEAFF. J is TRBJ1-1 and V is TRBV20-1; TRBD1 matches 10 bases. The ends lost 2 bases at V and 6 bases at J; junction bases unmatched: 6. CDR3 length equals 14 residues. Germline V gene data show CDR1 as DFQATT and CDR2 as SNEGSKA (reference sequence).

The chain is built from TRBV20-1 and TRBJ2-7; weak D call: TRBD2 (5 bases). Germline CDR1 reads DFQATT; CDR2 reads SNEGSKA (reference sequence). Trimming took 6 bases from V and 7 from J, leaving 13 bases between them. The CDR3 is made up of 11 amino acids. In DNA form, the CDR3 reads TGCAGTGCCAAGGGAGAGGCGGAGCAGTACTTC. The encoded protein is CSAKGEAEQYF.

This clonotype was observed a handful of times. The CDR3 loop is CASSYPGTGLLSNQPQHF. CDR3 sequence (DNA): TGTGCCAGCAGTTATCCCGGGACAGGGCTATTGAGCAATCAGCCCCAGCATTTT. The genes are TRBV6-2 or TRBV6-3 and TRBJ1-5; TRBD1 matches 9 bases. Trimming cost V 3 bases and J 1 base; bases outside gene matches: 10. In germline, CDR1 is MNHEY, CDR2 SVGEGT. The CDR3 contains 18 residues.

This clonotype was counted only a few times. The V and J genes are TRBV20-1 and TRBJ2-3, with D possibly TRBD1 on 5 matching bases. V shed 0 bases and J shed 1 base, with 8 bases lying between them. Per germline, CDR1 DFQATT and CDR2 SNEGSKA (reference sequence). The CDR3 is made up of 14 amino acids. CDR3 DNA: TGCAGTGCTAGAGATAGCAGGGGCACAGATACGCAGTATTTT. Encoded protein: CSARDSRGTDTQYF.

At least ten counts were recorded for this clonotype. The chain uses TRBV19 and TRBJ2-1, with a tentative D call TRBD2 (6 bases). Germline lookup yields CDR1 LNHDA and CDR2 SQIVND (reference sequence). V was shortened by 7 bases and J by 8 bases, with 21 bases between the two germline ends. The CDR3 length is 15 residues. Here the CDR3 reads CASMLPGETGYEQFF. CDR3 DNA sequence: TGTGCCAGTATGCTGCCGGGAGAAACGGGCTATGAGCAGTTCTTC.

In its sample, this clonotype was seen many times. The chain couples TRBV3-1 to TRBJ2-5, with 9 nucleotides matching TRBD1. Germline V gene lookup returns CDR1 LGHDT and CDR2 YNNKEL (reference sequence). V shed 1 base, J shed 2 bases, and the junction held 2 bases outside the gene matches. The CDR3 consists of 15 residues. CDR3 region: CASSQGTGDQETQYF. The CDR3 nucleotides are TGTGCCAGCAGCCAAGGGACAGGGGATCAAGAGACCCAGTACTTC.

This clonotype was seen repeatedly, ten times or more. This chain joins TRBV7-2 and TRBJ1-3, with D hard to call. This CDR3 spans 16 amino acids. CDR1 is SGHTA and CDR2 is FQGNSA in the germline V gene. V was trimmed by 1 base and J by 4 bases, leaving 14 bases between them. CDR3 residues: CASSLGPPPVGNTIYF. The CDR3 coding sequence is TGTGCCAGCAGCTTAGGGCCGCCGCCCGTGGGAAACACCATATATTTT.

This clonotype was found many times. This chain connects TRBV4-3 to TRBJ2-6; D gene unclear. The CDR3 length is 16 residues. Deletions cut 10 bases from V and 0 bases from J, with 16 bases between. Per germline, CDR1 LGHNA and CDR2 YSLEER. Here the CDR3 reads CATGKDVSSGANVLTF. As DNA, the CDR3 is TGCGCCACCGGAAAGGACGTCAGCTCTGGGGCCAACGTCCTGACTTTC.

In this sample, this clonotype turned up many times. The gene calls are TRBV5-5 and TRBJ1-2; 8 bases agree with TRBD1. The CDR3 is 15 residues long. After removal of 2 bases from V and 5 bases from J, the junction contained 8 bases not matched to a gene. CDR1 is SGHKS, CDR2 YYEKEE, per germline (reference sequence). The CDR3 DNA is TGTGCCAGCAGCTTCCCCAGGGGGCCTGAGTATGGCTACACCTTC. Translation gives CASSFPRGPEYGYTF.

This clonotype has a count of ten or more. The chain employs TRBV29-1 and TRBJ1-5, with D possibly being TRBD1 (6 bases). Germline CDR1 and CDR2: SQVTM and ANQGSEA. Trimming left V 6 bases short and J 1 base short, with 10 bases between. This CDR3 comprises 13 residues. The CDR3: CSVSDRSNQPQHF. The CDR3 bases are TGCAGCGTCTCTGACAGGAGCAATCAGCCCCAGCATTTT.

A note on this clonotype: This may be a read error, as it is one base from a much larger clone. The rearrangement uses TRBV25-1 and TRBJ1-1; no definite D call. This CDR3 spans 16 amino acids. CDR1 and CDR2 from the germline V gene are MGHDK and SYGVNS. Deletions cut 2 bases from V and 4 bases from J, with 17 bases between. For the CDR3, the DNA is TGTGCCAGCAGTGAACCCACACCCGAGTCCTCCACTGAAGCTTTCTTT. Protein sequence: CASSEPTPESSTEAFF.

The chain uses TRBV29-1 and TRBJ2-1; D ambiguous. The CDR3 has 14 amino acids. V lost 6 bases, J lost 0 bases, and 12 bases lay in between. Germline CDR1 is SQVTM and CDR2 is ANQGSEA. The DNA of the CDR3 is TGCAGCGTGAGAGTGCAGAGCTCCTACAATGAGCAGTTCTTC. Translated, it gives CSVRVQSSYNEQFF.

This clonotype appeared many times. The genes are TRBV20-1 and TRBJ2-1; TRBD1 is a possible D gene (6 bases). The V gene lost 4 bases and the J gene lost 5 bases, with 12 bases spanning the gap. Germline values: CDR1 DFQATT, CDR2 SNEGSKA (reference sequence). The CDR3 totals 13 residues. CDR3 loop: CSANRDNNNEQFF. CDR3 DNA: TGCAGTGCTAACAGGGACAATAACAATGAGCAGTTCTTC.

This clonotype appeared many times. V usage is TRBV28 and J usage is TRBJ1-4; perhaps TRBD1 as D (6 bases). V lost 6 bases and J 7 bases, leaving 15 bases between the germline ends. The CDR3 runs 14 residues. The germline V gene has CDR1 MDHEN and CDR2 SYDVKM. The CDR3 region is CASRAGDQSEKLFF. The CDR3 bases are TGTGCCAGCAGAGCAGGGGATCAGAGTGAAAAACTGTTTTTT.

This clonotype was counted at least ten times. The gene calls are TRBV7-3 and TRBJ1-1; D gene unclear. V was pared by 1 base and J by 5 bases, with 8 bases between. CDR1 is SGHTA and CDR2 is FQGTGA in the germline V gene. This CDR3 spans 13 amino acids. CDR3 sequence (DNA): TGTGCCAGCAGCTTAAGGCAGTCGACTGAAGCTTTCTTT. It yields the protein CASSLRQSTEAFF. The full variable domain, rest sourced from reference TRBV7-3 and TRBJ1-1, is GAGVSQTPSNKVTEKGKYVELRCDPISGHTALYWYRQSLGQGPEFLIYFQGTGAADDSGLPNDRFFAVRPEGSVSTLKIQRTERGDSAVYLCASSLRQSTEAFFGQGTRLTVV.

In its sample, this clonotype was seen many times. The chain joins TRBV12-3 or TRBV12-4 to TRBJ1-1; D remains ambiguous. The germline V and J ends were trimmed by 7 bases and 4 bases, with 13 bases remaining between them. The CDR3 sequence is 13 residues long. CDR3 nucleotide sequence: TGTGCCAGCACCAATCAAATCGGCACTGAAGCTTTCTTT. Protein product: CASTNQIGTEAFF.

This clonotype was counted at least ten times. The chain recombines TRBV7-2 with TRBJ1-2, with D unresolved. The V end lost 1 base, the J end lost 8 bases, and 14 bases lay between the germline ends. Germline values: CDR1 SGHTA, CDR2 FQGNSA. The CDR3 covers 14 residues. The CDR3 DNA reads TGTGCCAGCAGCTTAGATAAAGGGTTGAGAGGCTACACCTTC. Its translation is CASSLDKGLRGYTF.

This clonotype showed up many times. This chain joins TRBV7-2 and TRBJ2-2, with 8 bases identical to TRBD2. Germline lookup yields CDR1 SGHTA and CDR2 FQGNSA. The CDR3 length is 15 residues. J gave up 2 bases and V 5 bases, and 4 bases lay outside the gene matches. This CDR3 reads CASSRTSRNTGELFF. As DNA, the CDR3 is TGTGCCAGCAGCCGGACTAGCAGAAACACCGGGGAGCTGTTTTTT.

In this sample, this clonotype turned up many times. This chain connects TRBV7-8 to TRBJ2-3; D gene ambiguous. Germline lookup yields CDR1 SGHVS and CDR2 FQNEAQ. With 1 base removed from V and 2 bases from J, the gap between germline ends came to 10 bases. The CDR3 has 15 residues. The CDR3: CASSLDSRYTDTQYF. CDR3 sequence (DNA): TGTGCCAGCAGCTTAGACTCCCGGTACACAGATACGCAGTATTTT.

In its sample, this clonotype was seen many times. The chain recombines TRBV10-3 with TRBJ2-7, with unresolved D. CDR1 and CDR2 (germline): ENHRY, SYGVKD. CDR3 length equals 13 residues. Trimming removed 3 bases at V and 3 bases at J, with 9 bases between. Here the CDR3 reads CAISDVSDYEQYF. DNA for the CDR3: TGTGCCATCAGTGATGTCAGCGACTACGAGCAGTACTTC.

There are many counts of this clonotype. The gene calls are TRBV7-2 and TRBJ2-7, with 11 bases lining up with TRBD2. V gave up 0 bases and J gave up 7 bases; unmatched junction bases: 5. This CDR3 has 15 amino acids. Germline-derived CDR1 and CDR2 are SGHTA and FQGNSA. DNA of the CDR3: TGTGCCAGCAGCTTAGCACTAGCGGGAGCTCGAGAGCAGTACTTC. It yields the protein CASSLALAGAREQYF.